This TCR beta chain stems from a study of T cells in localized non-small cell lung cancer. This table comes from immunoSEQ multiplex PCR, and its TCRdb copy is limited to in-frame clones, with some not included. The sample lists 50,000 or so clones, around four fifths occurring once. The CDR3 is 12 residues long. After removal of 2 bases from V and 9 bases from J, the junction contained 4 bases not matched to a gene. The germline V gene has CDR1 SGHDT and CDR2 YYEEEE. Study-wide results and caveats: Patients showing higher blood T cell density tended to see longer overall survival.

This clone was recorded once. The antigen is undetermined. This clonotype originated in a female donor of 60 years or more with stage II squamous cell lung carcinoma. The chain is built from TRBV5-6 and TRBJ1-2, with 7 bases lining up with TRBD1. Sequences were derived from peripheral blood, sampled before any cancer treatment. The DNA of the CDR3 is TGTGCCAGCAGCTTCGACAGGGTGCGCTACACCTTC. Its translation is CASSFDRVRYTF.